The 13 T cell receptor beta chains given below trace back to one sample, sequenced in a study of cytomegalovirus exposure and HLA in healthy donors. The PCR made use of 60 Vbeta and 13 Jbeta primers. The table came from immunoSEQ multiplex PCR; TCRdb's copy has only in-frame clones and leaves some out. The sample holds some 150,000 clones; approximately 70% are singletons and the top ten take 1.5% to 2%. The material sequenced was PBMCs. These receptors originate from a woman aged 30 to 39 in good health and CMV-seronegative.

The J gene is TRBJ2-1, the V gene TRBV2, with 13 bases aligning to TRBD2. J was trimmed by 8 bases and V by 6 bases; bases with no gene match: 19. The CDR3 spans 19 residues. Germline V gives CDR1 SNHLY, CDR2 FYNNEI. The CDR3 here is CASRLPGLAGATSQDEQFF. For the CDR3, the DNA is TGTGCCAGCAGGCTACCCGGACTAGCGGGGGCGACCTCTCAGGATGAGCAGTTCTTC.

The chain employs TRBV2 and TRBJ1-4, with 8 bases that match TRBD1. CDR1 and CDR2 from the germline V gene are SNHLY and FYNNEI. Trimming cost V 8 bases and J 5 bases; bases outside gene matches: 4. The CDR3 is 13 amino acids. The CDR3 nucleotides read TGTGCCAGCCGGACAGGGTTCAATGAAAAACTGTTTTTT. This gives the protein CASRTGFNEKLFF.

This clone turned up a few times. This chain links TRBV13 with TRBJ2-3; the D gene is possibly TRBD2 (5 bases). CDR3 length equals 16 residues. The germline V gene encodes CDR1 PRHDT and CDR2 FYEKMQ (reference sequence). Between the trimmed V and J ends, which lost 4 bases and 2 bases, there was a span of 16 bases. The CDR3, as DNA: TGTGCCAGCAGCTCCTACGGGGTGGAGGACACAGATACGCAGTATTTT. Its protein product is CASSSYGVEDTDTQYF.

This clone was recorded a few times. The gene calls are TRBV27 and TRBJ1-1, with D possibly matching TRBD1 (6 bases). The CDR3 runs 14 residues. Trimming removed 6 bases from V and 6 bases from J, with 17 bases in between. Germline V gene lookup returns CDR1 MNHEY and CDR2 SMNVEV (reference sequence). The CDR3, as DNA: TGTGCCAGCAGCCTCAGGGGTGTTGACTCTGAAGCTTTCTTT. Translation: CASSLRGVDSEAFF.

This clone was observed a few times. V usage is TRBV2 and J usage is TRBJ2-5; maybe TRBD2 (6 bases). Per germline, CDR1 SNHLY and CDR2 FYNNEI. The V and J ends lost 6 bases and 5 bases respectively, with 13 bases between them. The CDR3 extends over 13 amino acids. As DNA, the CDR3 is TGTGCCAGCAGACCCGGGACTGTGGAGACCCAGTACTTC. Translating gives CASRPGTVETQYF.

V and J are TRBV5-1 and TRBJ1-4, with D possibly being TRBD1 (5 bases). CDR3 size: 14 residues. Per the germline V gene, CDR1 is SGHRS and CDR2 is YFSETQ. V was clipped by 1 base and J by 10 bases, with 14 bases between them. This CDR3 is CASSLLKDGGKLFF. The CDR3 nucleotides are TGCGCCAGCAGCTTGTTAAAGGACGGGGGAAAACTGTTTTTT.

The sample holds one count of this clone. The chain recombines TRBV7-2 with TRBJ2-1; 8 bases line up with TRBD1. The germline gives CDR1 SGHTA, CDR2 FQGNSA. The V gene end was trimmed by 4 bases and the J gene end by 0 bases; junction bases not matched to a gene: 2. The CDR3 consists of 15 residues. The CDR3 DNA follows: TGTGCCAGCAGCTCCGACAGGGGCTCCTACAATGAGCAGTTCTTC. Protein: CASSSDRGSYNEQFF.

This clone has a handful of counts. The chain uses TRBV5-1 and TRBJ2-1; weak D call: TRBD1 (6 bases). This CDR3 contains 15 residues. Deletions cut 2 bases from V and 4 bases from J, with 13 bases between. Looked up from germline, CDR1 is SGHRS and CDR2 is YFSETQ. CDR3 nucleotide sequence: TGCGCCAGCAGCTTATTGGACAGACAATACAATGAGCAGTTCTTC. It yields the protein CASSLLDRQYNEQFF.

The rearrangement uses TRBV19 and TRBJ1-3, with 8 bases aligning to TRBD1. V shed 11 bases, J shed 0 bases, and the junction held 9 bases outside the gene matches. The CDR3 has 15 amino acids. CDR1 LNHDA and CDR2 SQIVND come from the germline V gene (reference sequence). The CDR3 region has the DNA TGTGCCCGCCTGAAGACAGGGGCCTCTGGAAACACCATATATTTT. Amino acid sequence: CARLKTGASGNTIYF.

The rearrangement uses TRBV6-6 and TRBJ2-1; TRBD1 is a possible D gene (5 bases). The V end lost 6 bases, the J end lost 7 bases, and 10 bases lay between the germline ends. CDR1 and CDR2 (germline): MNHNY, SVGAGI (reference sequence). This CDR3 spans 12 amino acids. CDR3 DNA sequence: TGTGCCAGCAGCCCAGGGCCTAATGAGCAGTTCTTC. Translation gives CASSPGPNEQFF.

This rearrangement joins TRBV11-2 to TRBJ1-2, with a tentative D call TRBD1 (5 bases). CDR3 length equals 14 residues. Trimming stripped 4 bases from V and 4 bases from J, with 13 bases between. Germline CDR1 reads SGHAT; CDR2 reads FQNNGV. The CDR3 sequence: CASSSPQGSYGYTF. DNA of the CDR3: TGTGCCAGCAGCTCACCTCAGGGCTCCTATGGCTACACCTTC.

The chain is built from TRBV7-2 and TRBJ2-3; 8 bases fit TRBD1. CDR3 length: 15 residues. The junction had 6 bases not matched to a gene; V was cut back by 2 bases and J by 5 bases. The V gene's germline CDR1 is SGHTA and CDR2 FQGNSA. DNA for the CDR3: TGTGCCAGCAGCTTATCTCAGACAGGGGTAGATACGCAGTATTTT. Residues: CASSLSQTGVDTQYF.

The V and J genes are TRBV19 and TRBJ2-1, with TRBD2 matching over 9 bases. Germline CDR1 and CDR2: LNHDA and SQIVND (reference sequence). V lost 5 bases, J lost 5 bases, and 10 bases stayed unmatched. This CDR3 is built from 16 residues. This CDR3 is CASSPLLAGNNNEQFF. CDR3 coding DNA: TGTGCCAGTAGTCCCCTCCTAGCGGGAAACAACAATGAGCAGTTCTTC.